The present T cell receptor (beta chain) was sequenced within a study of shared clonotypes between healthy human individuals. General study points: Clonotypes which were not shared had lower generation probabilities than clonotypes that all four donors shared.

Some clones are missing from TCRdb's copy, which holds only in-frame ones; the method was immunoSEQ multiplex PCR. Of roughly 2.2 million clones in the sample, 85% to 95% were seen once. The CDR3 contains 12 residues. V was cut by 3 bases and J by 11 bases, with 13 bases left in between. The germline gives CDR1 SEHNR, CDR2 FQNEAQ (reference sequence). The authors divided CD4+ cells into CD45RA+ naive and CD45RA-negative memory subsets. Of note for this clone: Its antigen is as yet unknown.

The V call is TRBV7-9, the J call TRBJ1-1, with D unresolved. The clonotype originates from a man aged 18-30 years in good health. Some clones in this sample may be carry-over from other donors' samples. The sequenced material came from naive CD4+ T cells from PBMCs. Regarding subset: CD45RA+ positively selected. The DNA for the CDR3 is TGTGCCAGCAGCTTGAACGATTATCGGGCTTTCTTT. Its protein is CASSLNDYRAFF.